This is a list of T cell receptor beta chains from one sample in a study of T cell repertoires in cytomegalovirus infection. MiXCR was run by TCRdb on the reads, yielding one entry per CDR3 protein. The data hold 80,000 to 95,000 distinct CDR3 sequences, with approximately 30% observed a single time. No cognate antigen is known for these TCRs. The sample was CD8+ T cells from cultured PBMCs, taken from culture after CMV antigen stimulation. These receptors were taken from a human donor in good health (CMV status not recorded). Some clones in this sample may be carry-over from other donors' samples. CDR3s include the opening cysteine and the closing phenylalanine or tryptophan. The order of the fields is D gene, V gene, J gene, clone size, CDR3 length, CDR3 protein, CDR3 DNA. A D gene is named only where the DNA matches it firmly. Size is omitted from some rows. Given values are once, few, many or a class for expanded clones.

>-|TRBV19|TRBJ1-2|-|15
CASSFGAFGDYGYTF
TGTGCCAGTAGTTTCGGGGCCTTTGGGGACTATGGCTACACCTTC
>-|TRBV27|TRBJ1-5|few|14
CASGDFYSNQPQHF
TGTGCCAGCGGGGACTTTTATAGCAATCAGCCCCAGCATTTT
>-|TRBV29-1|TRBJ1-1|-|14
CSVDLEGVNTEAFF
TGCAGCGTTGATTTGGAGGGAGTAAACACTGAAGCTTTCTTT
>-|TRBV12-3/TRBV12-4|TRBJ2-5|-|15
CASSPWTATKETQYF
TGTGCCAGCAGCCCTTGGACAGCAACGAAAGAGACCCAGTACTTC
>-|TRBV7-2|TRBJ2-1|few|14
CASSLEPSWGEQFF
TGTGCCAGCAGCTTAGAGCCTAGCTGGGGTGAGCAGTTCTTC
>TRBD2|TRBV11-3|TRBJ2-5|-|14
CASSPGGGKETQYF
TGTGCCAGCAGTCCCGGGGGGGGGAAAGAGACCCAGTACTTC
>-|TRBV7-2|TRBJ2-1|-|14
CASASGGGYNEQFF
TGTGCCAGCGCCTCCGGAGGGGGCTACAATGAGCAGTTCTTC
>-|TRBV4-1|TRBJ1-4|-|16
CASSQRDGSTNEKLFF
TGCGCCAGCAGCCAACGGGACGGAAGTACTAATGAAAAACTGTTTTTT
>-|TRBV7-2|TRBJ2-1|-|15
CASSPRMSSYNEQFF
TGTGCCAGCAGCCCTAGGATGAGCTCCTACAATGAGCAGTTCTTC
>TRBD2|TRBV7-2|TRBJ2-3|many|15
CASTKSGGITDTQYF
TGTGCCAGCACCAAGAGCGGGGGGATCACAGATACGCAGTATTTT
>-|TRBV6-1|TRBJ1-5|many|13
CASSEALRQPQHF
TGTGCCAGCAGTGAAGCGCTTCGTCAGCCCCAGCATTTT
>-|TRBV5-1|TRBJ2-7|few|16
CASSLTGTSSSYEQYF
TGCGCCAGCAGCTTAACCGGGACTTCGAGCTCCTACGAGCAGTACTTC
>-|TRBV10-3|TRBJ1-5|-|13
CAIRDGFNQPQHF
TGTGCCATCAGGGACGGTTTCAATCAGCCCCAGCATTTT
>-|TRBV7-3|TRBJ2-1|-|13
CASSLLEGLEQFF
TGTGCCAGCAGCTTATTGGAGGGGCTTGAGCAGTTCTTC
>TRBD1|TRBV7-2|TRBJ1-1|-|14
CASSFDDRVTEAFF
TGTGCCAGCAGCTTCGATGACAGGGTAACTGAAGCTTTCTTT
>-|TRBV7-6|TRBJ2-1|many|15
CASSPRAGTVNEQFF
TGTGCCAGCAGCCCAAGGGCGGGCACCGTCAATGAGCAGTTCTTC
>-|TRBV20-1|TRBJ1-5|-|14
CSARETASNQPQHF
TGCAGTGCTAGAGAGACAGCAAGCAATCAGCCCCAGCATTTT
>-|TRBV29-1|TRBJ2-1|few|16
CSVEGPGDLTYNEQFF
TGCAGCGTTGAGGGCCCAGGGGACTTGACCTACAATGAGCAGTTCTTC
>-|TRBV6-2/TRBV6-3|TRBJ2-7|-|13
CASSYQTGYEQYF
TGTGCCAGCAGTTACCAAACAGGATACGAGCAGTACTTC
>TRBD2|TRBV20-1|TRBJ2-1|-|18
CSARDLGGGTLTYNEQFF
TGCAGTGCTAGAGATCTGGGCGGGGGGACACTCACCTACAATGAGCAGTTCTTC
>-|TRBV4-1|TRBJ2-7|-|12
CASSQVGFEQYF
TGCGCCAGCAGCCAAGTAGGGTTCGAGCAGTACTTC
>TRBD2|TRBV10-2|TRBJ2-3|-|14
CASFPGGALDTQYF
TGCGCCAGCTTTCCCGGGGGGGCTTTAGATACGCAGTATTTT
>-|TRBV7-9|TRBJ2-3|few|14
CASSLILASHTQYF
TGTGCCAGCAGCTTAATCCTAGCTTCTCATACGCAGTATTTT
>TRBD1|TRBV14|TRBJ1-1|few|15
CASSQEGAVLTEAFF
TGTGCCAGCAGCCAGGAGGGGGCCGTCCTCACTGAAGCTTTCTTT
>TRBD1|TRBV12-3/TRBV12-4|TRBJ1-2|few|16
CASSLAGQGGYYGYTF
TGTGCCAGCAGTTTAGCGGGCCAGGGGGGATACTATGGCTACACCTTC
>-|TRBV7-2|TRBJ2-1|few|12
CASSLIGDEQFF
TGTGCCAGCAGCTTGATCGGCGATGAGCAGTTCTTC
>-|TRBV12-3/TRBV12-4|TRBJ2-1|-|12
CASSSQPNEQFF
TGTGCCAGCAGTTCACAGCCCAATGAGCAGTTCTTC
>-|TRBV20-1|TRBJ2-7|-|11
CSARDTGEQYF
TGCAGTGCTAGAGACACAGGCGAGCAGTACTTC
>TRBD2|TRBV19|TRBJ2-1|-|16
CASSVTSGGAYNEQFF
TGTGCCAGTAGTGTTACTAGCGGGGGGGCCTACAATGAGCAGTTCTTC